This T cell receptor beta chain was sequenced during a study of cytomegalovirus exposure and HLA in healthy donors. Study-wide points: Most likely, a cluster of highly shared sequence variants arose as a sequencing artifact. As immune exposure information, only CMV serostatus was available. Analysis performed later found more than 15,000 TCR beta sequences associated with HLA alleles at 0.05 false discovery rate. A list of 150 to 200 TCR beta chains associated with cytomegalovirus was given.

PCR used 60 Vbeta primers and 13 Jbeta primers. Data came from immunoSEQ multiplex PCR; TCRdb stores just in-frame clones and leaves some out. The profile shows 100,000 to 150,000 clones, around 73% of them singletons. There are 16 residues in the CDR3. The V gene's germline CDR1 is MGHRA and CDR2 YSYEKL. V lost 3 bases and J lost 8, with 20 bases in between. As concerns this clone: The antigen remains undetermined.

Material for sequencing was PBMCs. The clonotype was recovered from a man between 60 and 75 years old in good health and CMV-seropositive. The chain has TRBV4-1 and TRBJ2-1; D might be TRBD2 (7 bases). The CDR3 loop reads CASSHVWGGPGDEQFF. The DNA for the CDR3 is TGCGCCAGCAGCCATGTTTGGGGGGGCCCGGGGGATGAGCAGTTCTTC.